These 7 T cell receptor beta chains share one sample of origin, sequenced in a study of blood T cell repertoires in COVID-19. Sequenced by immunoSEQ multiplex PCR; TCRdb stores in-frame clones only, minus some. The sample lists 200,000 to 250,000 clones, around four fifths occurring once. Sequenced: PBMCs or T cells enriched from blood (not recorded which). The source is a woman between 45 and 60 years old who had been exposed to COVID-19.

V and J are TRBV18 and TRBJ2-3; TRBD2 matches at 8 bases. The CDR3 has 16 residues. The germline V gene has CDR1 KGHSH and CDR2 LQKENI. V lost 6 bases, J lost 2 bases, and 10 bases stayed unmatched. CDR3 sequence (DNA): TGTGCCAGCTCTCAACGAGGGACTAGTAACACAGATACGCAGTATTTT. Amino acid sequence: CASSQRGTSNTDTQYF.

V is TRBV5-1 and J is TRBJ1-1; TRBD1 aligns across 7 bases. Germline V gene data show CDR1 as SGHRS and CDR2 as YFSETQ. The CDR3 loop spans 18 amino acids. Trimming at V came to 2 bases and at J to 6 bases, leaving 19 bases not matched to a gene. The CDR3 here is CASSFSTGVYRMGAEAFF. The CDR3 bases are TGCGCCAGCAGCTTTAGTACAGGGGTTTATCGGATGGGGGCTGAAGCTTTCTTT.

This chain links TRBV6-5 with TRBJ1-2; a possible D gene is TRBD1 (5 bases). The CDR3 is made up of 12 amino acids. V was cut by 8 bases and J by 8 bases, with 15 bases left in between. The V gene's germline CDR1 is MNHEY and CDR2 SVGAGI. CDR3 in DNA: TGTGCCAGCGCCGCCGGGGGAGGAGGCTACACCTTC. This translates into CASAAGGGGYTF.

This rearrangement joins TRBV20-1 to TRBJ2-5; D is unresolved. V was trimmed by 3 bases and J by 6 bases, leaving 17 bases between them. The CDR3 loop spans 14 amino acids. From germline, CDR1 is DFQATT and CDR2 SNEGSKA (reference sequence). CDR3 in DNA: TGCAGTGCTAGTAGGCGGTCAGATGTAAAGACCCAGTACTTC. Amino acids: CSASRRSDVKTQYF.

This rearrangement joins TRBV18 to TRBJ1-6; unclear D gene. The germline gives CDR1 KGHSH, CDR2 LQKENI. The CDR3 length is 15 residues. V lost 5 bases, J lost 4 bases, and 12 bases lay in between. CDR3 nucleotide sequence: TGTGCCAGCTCATTAAAGCGGCCGTATAATTCACCCCTCCACTTT. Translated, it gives CASSLKRPYNSPLHF.

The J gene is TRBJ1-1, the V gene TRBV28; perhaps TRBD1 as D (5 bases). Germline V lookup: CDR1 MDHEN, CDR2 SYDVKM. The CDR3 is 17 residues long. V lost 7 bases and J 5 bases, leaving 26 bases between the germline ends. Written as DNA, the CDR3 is TGTGCCAGCACCCCGGCCGGGAGGGGCATTATGGGTACTGAAGCTTTCTTT. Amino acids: CASTPAGRGIMGTEAFF.

CDR3 in DNA: TGTGCCAGCAGCTTAAGCGGCCACGGTCCGAACACCATATATTTT. It yields the protein CASSLSGHGPNTIYF. The rearrangement links TRBV7-2 to TRBJ1-3; D gene ambiguous. The ends were cut back, 2 bases at V and 7 bases at J, with 15 bases in the middle. Per germline, CDR1 SGHTA and CDR2 FQGNSA. The CDR3 contains 15 residues.